This note documents a single T cell receptor (beta chain) sequence. This clone was observed a handful of times. The antigen this receptor binds is unknown. The record has no base qualities; no much larger clone is one base away. This specimen belongs to a study of metastatic and nonmetastatic thyroid tumors (TCRdb year 2020). Broadly, across the study: The researchers compared repertoires between peripheral blood samples and tumor or nodule tissue samples from patients with malignant or benign thyroid disease. Here is what the overall study found, with its caveats: In both blood and tumor samples, TCR beta diversity was reported to be significantly higher in malignant tumors than in benign nodules.

CDR1 is given as MNHNS and CDR2 as SASEGT, both from the germline V gene. The CDR3 covers 14 residues, taking in both the cysteine and the phenylalanine. Only the CDR3 region is kept as DNA, spanning 42 bases read in frame from base 1. Trimming takes 8 bases from V and 5 bases from J, and the germline ends sit 19 bases apart. Library preparation used PCR. Reads for this sample came from an Illumina HiSeq 4000. High-throughput sequencing was used to profile the CDR3 region of the TCR beta-chain in every patient. The authors' analysis ran thus. The researchers built a classifier to tell apart papillary thyroid cancer patients with distant metastasis, based on CDR3 differences among clinicopathological groups. Repertoire diversity was assessed with the Shannon index, and tumor-blood repertoire similarity with the Morisita-Horn index. TCRdb reprocessing: public reads trimmed at Q25 with fastp, clones called with MiXCR, in-frame beta chains kept. TCRdb, not the original authors, processed these V and J calls. The sample data list under 45,000 clones, and less than 35% of these were observed just once. 9.9% of the sample goes to the ten largest clones.

No treatment had been received by any patient before thyroid surgery. Patient clinical samples collected from about 2011 to 2018 were retrospectively analysed using T-cell receptor beta sequencing. Source material: blood. The receptor's source is a male donor with papillary thyroid cancer or a benign thyroid nodule (not recorded which). Some clones in this sample may be carry-over from other donors' samples. The rearrangement combines TRBV6-1 with TRBJ2-7; TRBD1 is a possible D gene, resting on 6 matching bases. The nucleotide sequence is TGTGCCAGCTCACCATCTTACAGGGAAGACGAGCAGTACTTC. Its product reads: CASSPSYREDEQYF.